The clone carrying this TCR beta chain was detected once. The data belong to a study of shared T cell receptors in the human thymus. The table came from immunoSEQ multiplex PCR; TCRdb's copy has only in-frame clones and leaves some out. The sample carries hundreds of thousands of clones, 88% recorded once. Germline V CDR1 and CDR2: MDHEN, SYDVKM. This CDR3 has 13 amino acids. The V gene end was trimmed by 5 bases and the J gene end by 3 bases; junction bases not matched to a gene: 4. These same data were also listed under a study on human thymus T cells. That paper states: Thymus was obtained from resections taken during corrective heart surgery. Thymic and blood repertoires showed apparently biased V and J gene usage. The related literature has documented a marked overlap of thymic repertoires among unrelated individuals.

The chain employs TRBV28 and TRBJ2-7, with 7 bases aligning to TRBD1. Sequenced material: thymocytes. This clonotype was obtained from a boy in the first two years of life with a congenital heart defect. This CDR3 is CASSPTGVYEQYF. The CDR3 nucleotides are TGTGCCAGCAGTCCCACAGGGGTCTACGAGCAGTACTTC.